One sample yielded the 24 T cell receptor beta chains listed below, sequenced in a study of blood T cells in healthy people across ages. Together with a sample-barcoded 5' primer, a J-beta primer mix was included in a second PCR lasting about 7 to 11 cycles. TCRdb reprocessed the 5' RACE reads with MiXCR, giving one entry per CDR3 protein. This sample has about 1.1 million distinct CDR3 sequences, with more than 30% found just once. Sequenced material: blood. The receptors come from a man between 18 and 29 years old in good health.

With regard to this clonotype: One base away lies a much larger clone, so this may be a sequencing read error. A read error is likely, as this CDR3 ends without the conserved phenylalanine or tryptophan. The chain is built from TRBV5-6 and TRBJ2-1; D perhaps matches TRBD2 (5 bases). Germline CDR1 SGHDT, CDR2 YYEEEE. Trimming shortened V by 4 bases and J by 7 bases, and 9 bases separated the two germline ends. This CDR3 comprises 12 residues. CDR3: CASSPDSNEQFY. DNA of the CDR3: TGTGCCAGCAGCCCGGACTCAAATGAGCAGTTCTAC.

The V call is TRBV20-1, the J call TRBJ1-5, with a tentative D call TRBD1 (5 bases). Trimming cost V 4 bases and J 4 bases, with 11 bases left between them. The germline CDR1 and CDR2 sequences are DFQATT and SNEGSKA (reference sequence). CDR3 length: 13 amino acids. The CDR3 is CSAKSAGNQPQHF. The CDR3 DNA is TGCAGTGCTAAGTCCGCAGGGAATCAGCCCCAGCATTTT.

The chain joins TRBV14 to TRBJ2-7, with D hard to call. Per the germline V gene, CDR1 is SGHDN and CDR2 is FVKESK. CDR3 length equals 13 residues. Trimming stripped 2 bases from V and 2 bases from J, with 7 bases between. The CDR3 DNA reads as TGTGCCAGCAGCCAATACAGAACCTACGAGCAGTACTTC. The encoded protein is CASSQYRTYEQYF.

The chain joins TRBV6-1 to TRBJ2-1; D call uncertain. The germline V and J ends were trimmed by 7 bases and 5 bases, with 6 bases remaining between them. The V gene's germline CDR1 is MNHNS and CDR2 SASEGT. The CDR3 sequence is 11 residues long. The CDR3 coding sequence is TGTGCCAGCACCTTTAACAATGAGCAGTTCTTC. Encoded protein: CASTFNNEQFF.

This chain joins TRBV6-2 or TRBV6-3 and TRBJ2-6; unclear D gene. This CDR3 spans 15 amino acids. Trimming took off 2 bases at V and 4 bases at J, with 9 bases between the two ends. CDR1 MNHEY and CDR2 SVGEGT come from the germline V gene. The CDR3 nucleotides read TGTGCCAGCAGTTACGTTTGGCCGGGGGCCAACGTCCTGACTTTC. This translates into CASSYVWPGANVLTF.

This clonotype was picked up a small number of times. The V and J genes are TRBV19 and TRBJ1-1; 8 bases are shared with TRBD1. CDR3 length: 14 amino acids. Trimming at V came to 6 bases and at J to 3 bases, leaving 6 bases not matched to a gene. The germline gives CDR1 LNHDA, CDR2 SQIVND (reference sequence). CDR3: CASRGGQDDTEAFF. The CDR3 region has the DNA TGTGCCAGTAGGGGGGGACAGGACGACACTGAAGCTTTCTTT. Based on the CDR3 plus reference TRBV19 and TRBJ1-1, the full variable domain is DGGITQSPKYLFRKEGQNVTLSCEQNLNHDAMYWYRQDPGQGLRLIYYSQIVNDFQKGDIAEGYSVSREKKESFPLTVTSAQKNPTAFYLCASRGGQDDTEAFFGQGTRLTVV.

The chain combines TRBV20-1 with TRBJ1-2; no clear D. The V gene lost 3 bases and the J gene lost 8 bases, with 19 bases spanning the gap. This CDR3 is 14 amino acids long. Per germline, CDR1 DFQATT and CDR2 SNEGSKA (reference sequence). DNA for the CDR3: TGCAGTGCTAGCGTGGTTGTCCCTCGAGGAGGCTACACCTTC. It encodes CSASVVVPRGGYTF.

The chain recombines TRBV7-8 with TRBJ2-6; D remains unclear. V dropped 3 bases and J dropped 0 bases, with 12 bases sitting between them. Per the germline V gene, CDR1 is SGHVS and CDR2 is FQNEAQ. The CDR3 is 17 residues long. CDR3 protein: CASSFTSATSGANVLTF. The CDR3, as DNA: TGTGCCAGCAGCTTTACCTCCGCAACCTCTGGGGCCAACGTCCTGACTTTC.

This clonotype has a handful of counts. The chain links TRBV4-2 to TRBJ1-2; a possible D gene is TRBD1 (5 bases). Germline-derived CDR1 and CDR2 are LGHNA and YNFKEQ. CDR3 size: 15 residues. V was clipped by 0 bases and J by 8 bases, with 16 bases between them. DNA of the CDR3: TGTGCCAGCAGCCAAGATCGGGGCTACTTGGAGGGCTACACCTTC. Encoded protein: CASSQDRGYLEGYTF.

The V and J genes are TRBV20-1 and TRBJ2-5, with D unresolved. The CDR3 loop spans 14 amino acids. The germline V gene encodes CDR1 DFQATT and CDR2 SNEGSKA (reference sequence). Trimming cost V 6 bases and J 2 bases, with 16 bases left between them. CDR3 bases: TGCAGTGCCACGATTGGGGTGGAGCAAGAGACCCAGTACTTC. This translates into CSATIGVEQETQYF.

The V gene is TRBV28, the J gene TRBJ1-1; 7 nucleotides line up with TRBD1. V trimming: 3 bases; J trimming: 0 bases; junction bases outside the gene matches: 16. This CDR3 region has 19 residues. Germline CDR1 and CDR2: MDHEN and SYDVKM. CDR3 in DNA: TGTGCCAGCAGTTTCCCTCTACAGGGGCCTTACCCCATGAACACTGAAGCTTTCTTT. This sequence encodes CASSFPLQGPYPMNTEAFF. The full variable domain, with the rest looked up from reference TRBV28 and TRBJ1-1, is DVKVTQSSRYLVKRTGEKVFLECVQDMDHENMFWYRQDPGLGLRLIYFSYDVKMKEKGDIPEGYSVSREKKERFSLILESASTNQTSMYLCASSFPLQGPYPMNTEAFFGQGTRLTVV.

This clonotype has more than one count but fewer than ten. The chain uses TRBV29-1 and TRBJ1-2, with 7 nucleotides matching TRBD1. The CDR3 is 12 amino acids. The junction had 10 bases not matched to a gene; V was cut back by 7 bases and J by 8 bases. Germline values: CDR1 SQVTM, CDR2 ANQGSEA. The CDR3 region is CSGGQDSEGYTF. In nucleotides, the CDR3 is TGCAGCGGTGGACAGGACTCGGAGGGCTACACCTTC.

V is TRBV10-3 and J is TRBJ1-1; weak D call: TRBD1 (5 bases). Germline V gives CDR1 ENHRY, CDR2 SYGVKD. The V and J ends lost 3 bases and 6 bases respectively, with 14 bases between them. This CDR3 has 14 residues. The CDR3 region is CAISDFEGAPEAFF. CDR3 sequence (DNA): TGTGCCATCAGTGATTTTGAAGGGGCCCCTGAAGCTTTCTTT.

This clonotype was seen a few times. V usage is TRBV4-1 and J usage is TRBJ2-1, with D uncertain. The CDR3 is made up of 16 amino acids. Germline V gives CDR1 MGHRA, CDR2 YSYEKL. V shed 0 bases and J shed 0 bases, with 9 bases lying between them. This CDR3 reads CASSQDPTLSYNEQFF. The CDR3 bases are TGCGCCAGCAGCCAAGATCCTACCCTCTCCTACAATGAGCAGTTCTTC.

This chain joins TRBV20-1 and TRBJ2-6; either TRBD1 or TRBD2 may supply D (5 bases each). Germline V lookup: CDR1 DFQATT, CDR2 SNEGSKA (reference sequence). There are 15 residues in the CDR3. V lost 0 bases and J lost 1, with 7 bases in between. CDR3 coding DNA: TGCAGTGCTAGAGACGGGGCATCTGGGGCCAACGTCCTGACTTTC. Protein sequence: CSARDGASGANVLTF.

This sequence joins TRBV7-8 and TRBJ1-4, with 9 bases lining up with TRBD1. CDR1 and CDR2 (germline): SGHVS, FQNEAQ. The CDR3 consists of 15 residues. The V and J ends lost 5 bases and 8 bases, in that order; junction bases with no gene match: 9. CDR3 residues: CASSRGGQGGEKLFF. In DNA form, the CDR3 reads TGTGCCAGCAGCAGGGGGGGACAGGGAGGGGAAAAACTGTTTTTT.

This sequence joins TRBV30 and TRBJ2-5; 9 nucleotides line up with TRBD1. The J call is in doubt because the DNA end fits TRBJ2-7 better. Germline V gene data show CDR1 as GTSNPN and CDR2 as SVGIG (reference sequence). The CDR3 loop spans 13 amino acids. CDR3 amino acids: CAWSWDRVSEQYF. DNA for the CDR3: TGTGCCTGGAGTTGGGACAGGGTCTCCGAGCAGTACTTC.

The chain has TRBV4-1 and TRBJ1-1; D gene unclear. The V end lost 5 bases, the J end lost 5 bases, and 9 bases lay between the germline ends. Germline CDR1 is MGHRA and CDR2 is YSYEKL. This CDR3 region has 12 residues. The CDR3 protein is CASSTTRTEAFF. The CDR3 DNA reads TGCGCCAGCAGCACCACAAGGACTGAAGCTTTCTTT.

A few counts support this clonotype. The V call is TRBV9, the J call TRBJ2-1; 8 positions match TRBD2. CDR1 and CDR2 from the germline V gene are SGDLS and YYNGEE. J was trimmed by 7 bases and V by 4 bases; bases with no gene match: 10. The CDR3 runs 15 residues. DNA of the CDR3: TGTGCCAGCAGCCCCCGGGGACTAGAAGGGAATGAGCAGTTCTTC. Amino acid sequence: CASSPRGLEGNEQFF.

The V and J genes are TRBV27 and TRBJ1-1; D call uncertain. CDR3 length: 13 amino acids. The V gene's germline CDR1 is MNHEY and CDR2 SMNVEV (reference sequence). The ends were cut back, 2 bases at V and 6 bases at J, with 10 bases in the middle. CDR3 loop: CASSLVAFSEAFF. In nucleotides, the CDR3 is TGTGCCAGCAGTTTAGTGGCATTTTCTGAAGCTTTCTTT.

The J gene is TRBJ1-1, the V gene TRBV2; D ambiguous. CDR3 length: 13 amino acids. Germline V lookup: CDR1 SNHLY, CDR2 FYNNEI. The germline V and J ends were trimmed by 7 bases and 3 bases, with 12 bases remaining between them. The CDR3, as DNA: TGTGCCAGCATATGGAGGACGGACACTGAAGCTTTCTTT. Translation: CASIWRTDTEAFF. Full variable domain (remainder filled in from reference TRBV2 and TRBJ1-1): EPEVTQTPSHQVTQMGQEVILRCVPISNHLYFYWYRQILGQKVEFLVSFYNNEISEKSEIFDDQFSVERPDGSNFTLKIRSTKLEDSAMYFCASIWRTDTEAFFGQGTRLTVV.

The chain carries TRBV20-1 and TRBJ2-7; tentatively, D is TRBD1 (6 bases). The V gene's germline CDR1 is DFQATT and CDR2 SNEGSKA (reference sequence). The V end was cut by 0 bases, the J end by 7 bases, with 13 bases between. The CDR3 totals 13 residues. The CDR3 here is CSARDGTRLEQYF. In DNA form, the CDR3 reads TGCAGTGCTAGAGACGGGACACGGCTGGAGCAGTACTTC.

V usage is TRBV20-1 and J usage is TRBJ2-1; D is possibly TRBD2 (6 bases). The DNA end is more similar to TRBJ2-7, so the J call may be wrong. CDR3 length equals 15 residues. Germline CDR1 reads DFQATT; CDR2 reads SNEGSKA (reference sequence). CDR3 sequence reads: CSARARGSSYNEQYF. Here the CDR3 DNA reads TGCAGTGCTAGAGCACGGGGGAGCTCCTACAATGAGCAGTACTTC.

The rearrangement joins TRBV3-1 to TRBJ1-6, with a tentative D call TRBD1 (6 bases). The CDR3 has 16 amino acids. Trimming shortened V by 3 bases and J by 2 bases, and 11 bases separated the two germline ends. The germline gives CDR1 LGHDT, CDR2 YNNKEL (reference sequence). The CDR3 sequence is CASSHRDTPYNSPLHF. In DNA form, the CDR3 reads TGTGCCAGCAGCCATCGGGACACTCCCTATAATTCACCCCTCCACTTT. Together with reference TRBV3-1 and TRBJ1-6, the CDR3 gives the full variable domain: DTAVSQTPKYLVTQMGNDKSIKCEQNLGHDTMYWYKQDSKKFLKIMFSYNNKELIINETVPNRFSPKSPDKAHLNLHINSLELGDSAVYFCASSHRDTPYNSPLHFGNGTRLTVT.